A selection of T cell receptor beta chains follows, all from one sample in a study of cytomegalovirus exposure and HLA in healthy donors. Data came from immunoSEQ multiplex PCR; TCRdb stores just in-frame clones and leaves some out. The sample has nearly 110,000 clones; around 77% are singletons. The sample taken for sequencing was PBMCs. Receptors originate from a male donor in good health and CMV-seronegative. Both conserved end residues are part of each CDR3. D genes are given only for firm matches. Not every row has a clone size; where given, it reads once, few, many or a size class.

cdr3_nt	cdr3_aa	v_call	clone_size	d_call	j_call
TGTGCCAGCAGTTATAATAGTGGGCGGGATTTCTACGAGCAGTACTTC	CASSYNSGRDFYEQYF	TRBV6-5	.	.	TRBJ2-7
TGTGCCAGCAGTTTCGGGCAGGGGGGCTACGAGCAGTACTTC	CASSFGQGGYEQYF	TRBV27	.	.	TRBJ2-7
TGTGCCAGCAGTGGACTGAGGGCCTACGAGCAGTACTTC	CASSGLRAYEQYF	TRBV25-1	.	.	TRBJ2-7
TGTGCCAGCAGTCCTCTCGGGGGGAGCTCCTACGAGCAGTACTTC	CASSPLGGSSYEQYF	TRBV27	few	TRBD2	TRBJ2-7
TGTGCCAGCAGCCCGACCGGGACTAGCTCAATCAACAATGAGCAGTTCTTC	CASSPTGTSSINNEQFF	TRBV7-3	.	TRBD2	TRBJ2-1
TGTGCCAGCAGCCAAGAACTAGCGGGAGTGCACGAGCAGTACTTC	CASSQELAGVHEQYF	TRBV5-4	once	TRBD2	TRBJ2-7
TGTGCCAGCTCACACACTAACAGGGGCCTGTCCTACGAGCAGTACTTC	CASSHTNRGLSYEQYF	TRBV18	few	TRBD1	TRBJ2-7
TGTGCCAGCAGCCCCCCTAGCGTGGAGACCCAGTACTTC	CASSPPSVETQYF	TRBV28	.	.	TRBJ2-5
TGTGCCACCAGCAGAGTGTCAAGGCTAGCGGAATACAATGAGCAGTTCTTC	CATSRVSRLAEYNEQFF	TRBV15	.	TRBD2	TRBJ2-1
TGTGCCAGCAGCTACCCCGGGACAGACACTGAAGCTTTCTTT	CASSYPGTDTEAFF	TRBV5-6	once	TRBD1	TRBJ1-1
TGTGCCAGCAGCCTAGCGGGAGTCGGTTACGAGCAGTACTTC	CASSLAGVGYEQYF	TRBV13	.	TRBD2	TRBJ2-7
TGTGCCAGCAGTGGTATTAGGGGGCAGGTGTCCGGGGAGCTGTTTTTT	CASSGIRGQVSGELFF	TRBV2	.	TRBD1	TRBJ2-2
TGTGCCAGCAGTGAAGTAGCGGGAGTACGGCAGTACTTC	CASSEVAGVRQYF	TRBV2	.	TRBD2	TRBJ2-7
TGTGCCTGGGATAGAACAAGGGACAGAGACTACGGTTATGGCTACACCTTC	CAWDRTRDRDYGYGYTF	TRBV30	.	TRBD1	TRBJ1-2
TGTGCCAGCAGAGCCCGGGGTCTAGGGGCCAACGTCCTGACTTTC	CASRARGLGANVLTF	TRBV6-6	.	.	TRBJ2-6
TGTGCCATCAGTGACGGGAGCTCCTATAATTCACCCCTCCACTTT	CAISDGSSYNSPLHF	TRBV10-3	.	.	TRBJ1-6
TGCGCCAGCAGCTTATTAGACAGGAATACAGATACGCAGTATTTT	CASSLLDRNTDTQYF	TRBV5-1	.	.	TRBJ2-3
TGTGCCAGCAGAAAAGGACTAGCAGACAGCTACGAGCAGTACTTC	CASRKGLADSYEQYF	TRBV7-9	once	TRBD2	TRBJ2-7
TGTGCCAGCAGCCCCCCGACAGAAGGCTACACCTTC	CASSPPTEGYTF	TRBV7-9	.	.	TRBJ1-2
TGTGCCAGCAGTTCGGGGACTAGCGGATTTTCTAGCACAGATACGCAGTATTTT	CASSSGTSGFSSTDTQYF	TRBV28	few	TRBD2	TRBJ2-3
TGCGCCAGCAGTGATCCGGGCGGGGGATCCTACAATGAGCAGTTCTTC	CASSDPGGGSYNEQFF	TRBV10-1	.	TRBD2	TRBJ2-1
TGTGCCAGCAGCTTTCAATCAGATACGCAGTATTTT	CASSFQSDTQYF	TRBV5-5	few	.	TRBJ2-3
TGTGCCAGCAGTTTAATGGGGACTAGCGGAATGGGGGAGCAGTTCTTC	CASSLMGTSGMGEQFF	TRBV27	.	TRBD2	TRBJ2-1
TGCGCCAGCCCTCGACTAGCGGGAGAGGAGACCCAGTACTTC	CASPRLAGEETQYF	TRBV5-1	.	TRBD2	TRBJ2-5
TGTGCCAGCAGCAAAGCACAGGGCCACACTGAAGCTTTCTTT	CASSKAQGHTEAFF	TRBV7-9	.	.	TRBJ1-1
TGTGCTAGTGGCTCCGGGACTAGCGGCTACAATGAGCAGTTCTTC	CASGSGTSGYNEQFF	TRBV12-5	.	TRBD2	TRBJ2-1
TGTGCCAGCAGGGGAACCGGGGGAGTCAACGAGCAGTACTTC	CASRGTGGVNEQYF	TRBV7-2	.	.	TRBJ2-7
TGTGCCAGCAGCCCAGGACAGGGGTTAAACACTGAAGCTTTCTTT	CASSPGQGLNTEAFF	TRBV7-9	.	TRBD1	TRBJ1-1
TGTGCCAGCTCACCAGTGGCAGGGGGCCTGGTGGGCAATCAGCCCCAGCATTTT	CASSPVAGGLVGNQPQHF	TRBV18	.	TRBD1	TRBJ1-5
TGTGCCAGCAGCGCCACGAGGCAGACTTATGGCTACACCTTC	CASSATRQTYGYTF	TRBV5-4	.	.	TRBJ1-2
TGTGCCAGCAGCCCCCGGGACAAGTTTTACGAGACCCAGTACTTC	CASSPRDKFYETQYF	TRBV11-2	.	.	TRBJ2-5
TGCGCCAGCAGCCAAGGGCCGGACAGGAGCTCCTACGAGCAGTACTTC	CASSQGPDRSSYEQYF	TRBV4-1	.	TRBD1	TRBJ2-7
TGCGCCAGCAGCTTGGGACACCCCAATCAGCCCCAGCATTTT	CASSLGHPNQPQHF	TRBV5-1	.	.	TRBJ1-5
TGTGCCAGCAGTAACCGGGACAGGGGGGAGAATACGCAGTATTTT	CASSNRDRGENTQYF	TRBV6-7	.	TRBD1	TRBJ2-3
TGTGCCAGCACCCGCCAGGCCAATCCACCGACCTACGAGCAGTACTTC	CASTRQANPPTYEQYF	TRBV21-1	few	.	TRBJ2-7
TGTGCCAGCAGCCATACACTAGCGGGAGTGCCAGATACGCAGTATTTT	CASSHTLAGVPDTQYF	TRBV2	.	TRBD2	TRBJ2-3
TGTGCCAGCTTCGAAGCGGGAGGGCCCATAAATGAGCAGTTCTTC	CASFEAGGPINEQFF	TRBV7-2	.	TRBD2	TRBJ2-1
TGCGCCAGCAGCCAAGCCCCGGGACAGGGGGGGAACACTGAAGCTTTCTTT	CASSQAPGQGGNTEAFF	TRBV4-1	.	TRBD1	TRBJ1-1
TGTGCCTGGAGAGTCCTAGCGGGAGGGCAGGAGACCCAGTACTTC	CAWRVLAGGQETQYF	TRBV30	.	TRBD2	TRBJ2-5